This is a list of T cell receptor beta chains from one sample in a study of cytomegalovirus exposure and HLA in healthy donors. TCRdb keeps only in-frame clones here, not all; method: immunoSEQ multiplex PCR. Counted here are 110,000 or so clones, 82% occurring once; the ten biggest clones make up 2.5%. Sequencing used PBMCs. Source of these receptors: a woman aged 18-29 years in good health and CMV-seronegative. The CDR3 runs from the conserved cysteine through the conserved F or W. Fields, in order: V gene, J gene, CDR3 protein.

>TRBV5-4|TRBJ2-5
CASSWNALANQETQYF
>TRBV25-1|TRBJ1-2
CASSESAERSYTF
>TRBV27|TRBJ1-1
CASSPWAGTEAFF
>TRBV28|TRBJ2-7
CASSLPGQTYEQYF
>TRBV2|TRBJ2-7
CASNRAFSYEQYF
>TRBV19|TRBJ2-1
CASSISEASSYNEQFF
>TRBV7-7|TRBJ2-1
CASSLGRSNEQFF
>TRBV10-3|TRBJ1-1
CAISDGVPGRSGTEAFF
>TRBV27|TRBJ1-1
CASSFGPGSEAFF
>TRBV29-1|TRBJ2-1
CSVEEGGGYNEQFF
>TRBV27|TRBJ2-7
CASSFRGSSYEQYF
>TRBV14|TRBJ1-1
CASSQALGVWTEAFF
>TRBV6-1|TRBJ2-7
CASRETGGDYEQYF
>TRBV6-1|TRBJ1-5
CASNPGDPQPQHF
>TRBV7-8|TRBJ1-1
CASSSRNTEAFF